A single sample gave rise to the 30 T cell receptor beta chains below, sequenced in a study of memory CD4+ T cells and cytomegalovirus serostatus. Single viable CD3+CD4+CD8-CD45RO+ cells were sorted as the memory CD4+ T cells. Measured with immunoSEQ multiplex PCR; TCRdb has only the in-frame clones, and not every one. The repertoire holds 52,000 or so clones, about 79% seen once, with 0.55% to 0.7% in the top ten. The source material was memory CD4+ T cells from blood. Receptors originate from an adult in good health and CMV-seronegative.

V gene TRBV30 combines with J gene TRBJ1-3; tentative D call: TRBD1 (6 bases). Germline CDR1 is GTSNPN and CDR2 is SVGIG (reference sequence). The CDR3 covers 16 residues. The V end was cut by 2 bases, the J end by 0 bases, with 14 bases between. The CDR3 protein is CAWSHGGLSSGNTIYF. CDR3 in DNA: TGTGCCTGGAGTCACGGGGGGCTCAGCTCTGGAAACACCATATATTTT.

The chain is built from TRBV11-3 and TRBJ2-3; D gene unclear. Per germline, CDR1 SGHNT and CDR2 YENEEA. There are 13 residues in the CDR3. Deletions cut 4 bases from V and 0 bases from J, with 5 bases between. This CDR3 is CASSSSSTDTQYF. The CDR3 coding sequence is TGTGCCAGCAGCTCCTCTAGCACAGATACGCAGTATTTT.

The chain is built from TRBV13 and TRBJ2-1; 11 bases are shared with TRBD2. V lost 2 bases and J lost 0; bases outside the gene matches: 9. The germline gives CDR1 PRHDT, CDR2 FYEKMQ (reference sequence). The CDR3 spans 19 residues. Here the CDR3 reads CASSLLRLAGGLSYNEQFF. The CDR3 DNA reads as TGTGCCAGCAGCTTATTACGGCTAGCGGGGGGACTCTCCTACAATGAGCAGTTCTTC.

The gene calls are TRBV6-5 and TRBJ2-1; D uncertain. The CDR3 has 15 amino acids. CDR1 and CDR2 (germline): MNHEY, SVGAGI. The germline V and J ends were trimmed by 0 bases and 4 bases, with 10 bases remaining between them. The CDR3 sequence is CASSYSFPPYNEQFF. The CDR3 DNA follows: TGTGCCAGCAGTTACTCGTTCCCTCCTTACAATGAGCAGTTCTTC.

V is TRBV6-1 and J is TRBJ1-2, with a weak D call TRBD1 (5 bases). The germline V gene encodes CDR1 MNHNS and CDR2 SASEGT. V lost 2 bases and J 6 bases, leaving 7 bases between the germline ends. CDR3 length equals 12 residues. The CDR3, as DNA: TGTGCCAGCAGTGAACGGACACATGGCTACACCTTC. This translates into CASSERTHGYTF.

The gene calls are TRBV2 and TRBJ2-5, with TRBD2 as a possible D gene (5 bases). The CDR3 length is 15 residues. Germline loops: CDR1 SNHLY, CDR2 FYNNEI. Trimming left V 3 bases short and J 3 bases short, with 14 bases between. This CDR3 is CASSETRLAKETQYF. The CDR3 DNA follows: TGTGCCAGCAGTGAGACACGGCTAGCCAAAGAGACCCAGTACTTC.

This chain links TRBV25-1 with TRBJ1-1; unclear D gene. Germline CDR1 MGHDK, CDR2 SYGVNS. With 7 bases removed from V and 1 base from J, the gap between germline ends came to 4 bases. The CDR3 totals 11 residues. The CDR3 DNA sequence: TGTGCCAGCAACAAGAACACTGAAGCTTTCTTT. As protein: CASNKNTEAFF.

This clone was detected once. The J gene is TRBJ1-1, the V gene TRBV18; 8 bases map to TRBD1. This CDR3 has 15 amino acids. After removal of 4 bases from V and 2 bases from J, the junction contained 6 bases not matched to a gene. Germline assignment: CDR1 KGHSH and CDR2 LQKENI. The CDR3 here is CASSRNDRGNTEAFF. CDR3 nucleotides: TGTGCCAGCTCACGTAACGACAGGGGTAACACTGAAGCTTTCTTT.

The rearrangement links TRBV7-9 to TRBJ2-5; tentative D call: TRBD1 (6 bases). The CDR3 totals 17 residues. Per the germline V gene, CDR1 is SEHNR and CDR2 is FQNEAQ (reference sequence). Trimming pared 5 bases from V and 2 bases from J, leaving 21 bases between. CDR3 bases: TGTGCCAGCAGCGGCCGCGGCCAGGGGATGAGGCAAGAGACCCAGTACTTC. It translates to CASSGRGQGMRQETQYF. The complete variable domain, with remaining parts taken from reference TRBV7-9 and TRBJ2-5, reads DTGVSQNPRHKITKRGQNVTFRCDPISEHNRLYWYRQTLGQGPEFLTYFQNEAQLEKSRLLSDRFSAERPKGSFSTLEIQRTEQGDSAMYLCASSGRGQGMRQETQYFGPGTRLLVL.

CDR3: CASSSGQTASYEQYF. CDR3 nucleotides: TGTGCCAGCAGCTCCGGACAGACTGCATCCTACGAGCAGTACTTC. The genes are TRBV5-4 and TRBJ2-7; TRBD1 is a possible D gene (6 bases). Germline V gene lookup returns CDR1 SGHNT and CDR2 YYREEE (reference sequence). The CDR3 is 15 residues long. V gave up 3 bases and J gave up 1 base, with 14 bases separating them.

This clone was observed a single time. CDR3 nucleotides: TGCGCCAGCAGGTCGTTCGCAGCGGGCGTCAATGAGCAGTTCTTC. Its protein product is CASRSFAAGVNEQFF. J is TRBJ2-1 and V is TRBV5-1, with D perhaps TRBD2 (6 bases). V lost 5 bases, J lost 6 bases, and 18 bases lay in between. From germline, CDR1 is SGHRS and CDR2 YFSETQ. This CDR3 has 15 residues.

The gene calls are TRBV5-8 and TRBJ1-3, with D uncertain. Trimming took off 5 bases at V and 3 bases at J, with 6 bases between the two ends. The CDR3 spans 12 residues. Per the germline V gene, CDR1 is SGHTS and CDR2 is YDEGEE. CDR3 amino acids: CASRVFGNTIYF. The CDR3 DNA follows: TGTGCCAGCAGGGTGTTTGGAAACACCATATATTTT.

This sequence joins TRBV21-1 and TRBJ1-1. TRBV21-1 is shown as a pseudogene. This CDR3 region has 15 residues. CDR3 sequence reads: CASSSGALNGTEAFF. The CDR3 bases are TGTGCCAGCAGCTCCGGGGCTCTAAATGGCACTGAAGCTTTCTTT.

The CDR3 DNA follows: TGTGCCAGCAGTTCGGTCGGGCTTGACGGAGAGCAGTACTTC. The encoded protein is CASSSVGLDGEQYF. The chain joins TRBV2 to TRBJ2-7; D gene ambiguous. Germline CDR1 is SNHLY and CDR2 is FYNNEI. Trimming took off 5 bases at V and 7 bases at J, with 18 bases between the two ends. The CDR3 loop spans 14 amino acids.

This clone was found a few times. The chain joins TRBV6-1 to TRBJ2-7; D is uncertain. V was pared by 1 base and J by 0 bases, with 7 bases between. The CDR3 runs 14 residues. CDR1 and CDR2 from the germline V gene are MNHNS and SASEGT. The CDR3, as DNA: TGTGCCAGCAGTGAAGTTCCCAACTCCTACGAGCAGTACTTC. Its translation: CASSEVPNSYEQYF.

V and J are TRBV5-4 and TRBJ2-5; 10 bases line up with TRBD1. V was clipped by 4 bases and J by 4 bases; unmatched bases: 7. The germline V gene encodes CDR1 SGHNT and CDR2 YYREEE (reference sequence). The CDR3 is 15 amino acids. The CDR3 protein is CASSAEDRGRETQYF. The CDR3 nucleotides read TGTGCCAGCAGCGCTGAGGACAGGGGGAGAGAGACCCAGTACTTC. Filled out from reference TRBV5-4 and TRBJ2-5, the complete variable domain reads ETGVTQSPTHLIKTRGQQVTLRCSSQSGHNTVSWYQQALGQGPQFIFQYYREEENGRGNFPPRFSGLQFPNYSSELNVNALELDDSALYLCASSAEDRGRETQYFGPGTRLLVL.

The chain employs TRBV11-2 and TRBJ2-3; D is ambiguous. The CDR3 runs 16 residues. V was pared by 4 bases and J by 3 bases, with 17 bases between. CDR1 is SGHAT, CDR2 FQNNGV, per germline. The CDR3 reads CASSSTLGFGTDTQYF. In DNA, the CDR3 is TGTGCCAGCAGCTCTACATTGGGGTTTGGGACAGATACGCAGTATTTT.

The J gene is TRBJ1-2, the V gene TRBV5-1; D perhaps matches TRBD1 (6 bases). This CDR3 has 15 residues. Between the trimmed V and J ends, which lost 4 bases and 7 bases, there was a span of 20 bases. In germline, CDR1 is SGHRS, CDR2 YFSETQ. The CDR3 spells CASSPNGQTPFGYTF. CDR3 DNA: TGCGCCAGCAGCCCTAATGGACAGACCCCATTTGGCTACACCTTC.

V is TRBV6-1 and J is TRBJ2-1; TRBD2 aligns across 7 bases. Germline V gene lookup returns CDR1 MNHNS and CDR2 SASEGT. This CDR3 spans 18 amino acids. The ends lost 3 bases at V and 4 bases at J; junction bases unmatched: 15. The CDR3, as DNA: TGTGCCAGCAGTGATTTTACTAGCGCCCGCCTAGGGTACAATGAGCAGTTCTTC. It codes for CASSDFTSARLGYNEQFF.

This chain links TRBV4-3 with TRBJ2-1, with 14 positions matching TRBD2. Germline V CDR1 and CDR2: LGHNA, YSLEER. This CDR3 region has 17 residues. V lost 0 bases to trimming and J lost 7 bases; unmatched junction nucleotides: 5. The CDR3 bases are TGCGCCAGCAGCCAAGATATGACTAGCGGGGGGGCTAATGAGCAGTTCTTC. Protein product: CASSQDMTSGGANEQFF.

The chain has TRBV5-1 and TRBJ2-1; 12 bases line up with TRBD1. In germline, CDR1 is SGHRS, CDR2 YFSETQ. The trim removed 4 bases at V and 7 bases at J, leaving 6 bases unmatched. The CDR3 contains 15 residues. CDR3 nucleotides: TGCGCCAGCAGCCTGGGGACAGGGGGCAGGAATGAGCAGTTCTTC. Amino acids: CASSLGTGGRNEQFF. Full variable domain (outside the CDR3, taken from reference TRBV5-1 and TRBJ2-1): KAGVTQTPRYLIKTRGQQVTLSCSPISGHRSVSWYQQTPGQGLQFLFEYFSETQRNKGNFPGRFSGRQFSNSRSEMNVSTLELGDSALYLCASSLGTGGRNEQFFGPGTRLTVL.

CDR3 region: CSAKPGQGTGANEKLFF. Here the CDR3 DNA reads TGCAGCGCAAAACCGGGACAGGGAACGGGTGCTAATGAAAAACTGTTTTTT. V and J are TRBV29-1 and TRBJ1-4, with 9 bases aligning to TRBD1. J gave up 3 bases and V 7 bases, and 15 bases lay outside the gene matches. Looked up from germline, CDR1 is SQVTM and CDR2 is ANQGSEA. The CDR3 runs to 17 residues.

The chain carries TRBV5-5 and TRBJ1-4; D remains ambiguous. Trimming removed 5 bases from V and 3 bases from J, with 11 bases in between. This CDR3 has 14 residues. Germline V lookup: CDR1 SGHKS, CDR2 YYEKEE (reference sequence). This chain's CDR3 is CASRIGQPNEKLFF. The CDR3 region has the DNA TGTGCCAGCAGGATAGGGCAGCCTAATGAAAAACTGTTTTTT.

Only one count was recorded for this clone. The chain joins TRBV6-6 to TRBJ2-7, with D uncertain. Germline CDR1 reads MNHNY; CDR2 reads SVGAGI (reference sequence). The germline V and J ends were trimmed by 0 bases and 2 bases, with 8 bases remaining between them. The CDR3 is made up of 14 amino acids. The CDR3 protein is CASSYSSGAYEQYF. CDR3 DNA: TGTGCCAGCAGTTACTCCTCCGGAGCCTACGAGCAGTACTTC.

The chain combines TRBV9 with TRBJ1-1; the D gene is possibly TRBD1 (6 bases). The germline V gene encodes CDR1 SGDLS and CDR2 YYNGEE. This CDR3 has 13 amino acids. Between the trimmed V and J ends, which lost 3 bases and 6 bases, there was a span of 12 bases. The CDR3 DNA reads TGTGCCAGCAGCGCACAGGGAAATGCTGAAGCTTTCTTT. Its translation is CASSAQGNAEAFF.

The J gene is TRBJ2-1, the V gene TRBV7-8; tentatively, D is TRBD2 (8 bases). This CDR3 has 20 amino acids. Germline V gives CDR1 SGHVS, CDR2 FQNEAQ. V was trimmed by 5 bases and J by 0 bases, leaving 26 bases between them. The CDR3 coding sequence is TGTGCCAGCAGCCGGGAGGGACAGTCCTACGCGCACGGCTCCTACAATGAGCAGTTCTTC. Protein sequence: CASSREGQSYAHGSYNEQFF.

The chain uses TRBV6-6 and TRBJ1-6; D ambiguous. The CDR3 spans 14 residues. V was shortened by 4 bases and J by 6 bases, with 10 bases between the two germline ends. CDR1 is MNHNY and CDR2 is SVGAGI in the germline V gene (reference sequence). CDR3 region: CASSSDTVNSPLHF. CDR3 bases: TGTGCCAGCAGTTCAGACACAGTTAATTCACCCCTCCACTTT.

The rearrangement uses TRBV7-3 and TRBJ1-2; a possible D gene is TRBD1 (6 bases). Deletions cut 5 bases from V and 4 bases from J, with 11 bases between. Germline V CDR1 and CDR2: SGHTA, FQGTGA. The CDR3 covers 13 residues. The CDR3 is CASSAGEGYGYTF. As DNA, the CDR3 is TGTGCCAGCAGCGCAGGGGAAGGCTATGGCTACACCTTC. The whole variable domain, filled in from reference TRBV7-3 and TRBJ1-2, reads GAGVSQTPSNKVTEKGKYVELRCDPISGHTALYWYRQSLGQGPEFLIYFQGTGAADDSGLPNDRFFAVRPEGSVSTLKIQRTERGDSAVYLCASSAGEGYGYTFGSGTRLTVV.

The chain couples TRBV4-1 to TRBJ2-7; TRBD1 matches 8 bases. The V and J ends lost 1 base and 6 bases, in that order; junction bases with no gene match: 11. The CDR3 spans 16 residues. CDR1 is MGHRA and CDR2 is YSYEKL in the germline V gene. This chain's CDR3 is CASSQVLGQGASEQYF. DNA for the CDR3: TGCGCCAGCAGCCAAGTTTTGGGGCAGGGGGCGAGCGAGCAGTACTTC.

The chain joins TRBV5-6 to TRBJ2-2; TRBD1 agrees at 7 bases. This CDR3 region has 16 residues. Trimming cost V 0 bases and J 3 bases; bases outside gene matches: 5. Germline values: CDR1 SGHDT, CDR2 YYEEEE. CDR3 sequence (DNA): TGTGCCAGCAGCTTGGGACAGGGCGGGCACACCGGGGAGCTGTTTTTT. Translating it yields CASSLGQGGHTGELFF.